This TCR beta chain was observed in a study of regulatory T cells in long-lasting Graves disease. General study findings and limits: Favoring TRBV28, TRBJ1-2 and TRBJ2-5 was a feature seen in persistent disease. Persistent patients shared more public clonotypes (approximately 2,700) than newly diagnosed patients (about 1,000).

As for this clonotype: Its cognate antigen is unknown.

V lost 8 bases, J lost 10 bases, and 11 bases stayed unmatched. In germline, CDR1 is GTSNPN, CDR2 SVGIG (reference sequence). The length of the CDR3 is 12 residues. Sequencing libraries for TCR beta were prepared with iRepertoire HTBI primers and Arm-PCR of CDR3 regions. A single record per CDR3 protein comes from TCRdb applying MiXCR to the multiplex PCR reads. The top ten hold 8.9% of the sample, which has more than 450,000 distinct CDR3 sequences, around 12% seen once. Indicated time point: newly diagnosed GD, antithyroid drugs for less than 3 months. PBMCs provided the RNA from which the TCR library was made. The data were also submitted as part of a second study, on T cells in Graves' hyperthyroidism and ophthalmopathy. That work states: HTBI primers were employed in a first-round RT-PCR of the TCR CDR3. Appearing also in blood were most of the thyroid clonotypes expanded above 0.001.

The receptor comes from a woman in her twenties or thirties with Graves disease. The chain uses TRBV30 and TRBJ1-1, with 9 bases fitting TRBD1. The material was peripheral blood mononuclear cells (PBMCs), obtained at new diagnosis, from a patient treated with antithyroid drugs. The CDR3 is CARLRDRVRAFF. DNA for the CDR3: TGTGCCCGGCTCCGGGACAGGGTGAGAGCTTTCTTT.